This T cell receptor beta chain was observed in a study of T cell responses to AZD1222 COVID-19 vaccine. Generated by immunoSEQ multiplex PCR, the TCRdb table keeps only in-frame clones and is missing some. The data contain some 150,000 clones, approximately 91% of them singletons. The germline V and J ends were trimmed by 2 bases and 1 base, with 27 bases remaining between them. Germline lookup yields CDR1 MRHNA and CDR2 SNTAGT. The CDR3 has 21 amino acids. This TCR was recovered from an adult who had recovered from COVID-19. The chain couples TRBV6-4 to TRBJ1-5; D may be TRBD1 (6 bases). The input for sequencing was peripheral blood, taken after recovery from COVID-19. The CDR3 loop is CASSDREYRVVTSESNQPQHF. In DNA, the CDR3 is TGTGCCAGCAGTGACCGTGAATACAGGGTCGTAACATCGGAGAGCAATCAGCCCCAGCATTTT.